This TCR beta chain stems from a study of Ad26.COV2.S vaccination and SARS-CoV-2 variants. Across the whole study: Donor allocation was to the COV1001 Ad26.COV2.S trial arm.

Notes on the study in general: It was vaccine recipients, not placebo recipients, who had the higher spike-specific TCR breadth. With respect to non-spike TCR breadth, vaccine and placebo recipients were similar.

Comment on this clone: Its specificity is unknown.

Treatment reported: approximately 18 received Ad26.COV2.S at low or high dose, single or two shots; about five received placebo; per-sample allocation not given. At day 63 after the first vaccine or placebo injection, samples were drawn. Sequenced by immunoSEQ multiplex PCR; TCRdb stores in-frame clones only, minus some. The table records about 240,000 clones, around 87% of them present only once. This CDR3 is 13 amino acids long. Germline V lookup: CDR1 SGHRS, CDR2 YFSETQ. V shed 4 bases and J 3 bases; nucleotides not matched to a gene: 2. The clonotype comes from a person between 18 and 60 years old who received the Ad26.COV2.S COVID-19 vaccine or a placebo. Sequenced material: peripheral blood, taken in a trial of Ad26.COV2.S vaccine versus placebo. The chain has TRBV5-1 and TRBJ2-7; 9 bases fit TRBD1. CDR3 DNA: TGCGCCAGCAGCATGGGACAGGGCTACGAGCAGTACTTC. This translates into CASSMGQGYEQYF.